This is a list of T cell receptor beta chains from one sample in a study of cytomegalovirus exposure and HLA in healthy donors. Libraries were prepared by immunoSEQ multiplex PCR; TCRdb keeps only in-frame clonotypes and omits some of them. The sample contains about 82,000 clones, about 92% of which appear only once. Material: PBMCs. Receptors originate from a man aged 18-30 years in good health and CMV-seronegative. Both conserved end residues are part of each CDR3. Each record gives: J gene, D gene, V gene, CDR3 protein. The D gene is left open where the match is weak.

>TRBJ2-7|TRBD1|TRBV12-5
CASGWGQGTGEQYF
>TRBJ1-5|NA|TRBV5-1
CASSLDGSIQPQHF
>TRBJ2-7|NA|TRBV6-1
CASSEWGSQGAYEQYF
>TRBJ1-2|NA|TRBV5-4
CASSLGVQGRAGLYGYTF
>TRBJ1-1|TRBD1|TRBV5-6
CASSRRKTGTSMNTEAFF
>TRBJ2-1|NA|TRBV27
CASSLAGDNEQFF
>TRBJ1-1|NA|TRBV27
CASSVGTGSNTEAFF
>TRBJ2-5|TRBD2|TRBV11-3
CASSLGLAGGETQYF
>TRBJ2-5|TRBD2|TRBV2
CASMGMGGETQYF
>TRBJ2-7|TRBD2|TRBV2
CASSEGGGGYEQYF
>TRBJ1-1|NA|TRBV7-9
CASSAGETEAFF
>TRBJ1-5|TRBD1|TRBV4-1
CASSQGQGNGNQPQHF
>TRBJ1-2|NA|TRBV7-8
CASSRVGANGYTF
>TRBJ2-5|NA|TRBV11-2
CASSLEIAGGETQYF
>TRBJ1-5|NA|TRBV12-5
CASGLATGILGQPQHF
>TRBJ2-1|TRBD2|TRBV9
CASSVPVAGDSNEQFF
>TRBJ2-7|TRBD1|TRBV27
CASSFRTGGRVYEQYF